This T cell receptor beta chain was captured by sequencing in a study of glioma-infiltrating T cells. Study outcomes and limitations: CDR3 overlap between tissue and blood was very small. Gliomas, especially low-grade, showed above-expected tissue-blood divergence; non-neoplastic patients showed below.

This clonotype was counted between two and nine times. What it binds is unknown. This may stem from a read error, because a much larger clone lies one nucleotide away. The iRepertoire nested amplicon-rescue multiplex PCR amplified TCR alpha and beta CDR3s from RNA. Tissue mRNA or PBMC total RNA, roughly 90-450 ng, went into one-step reverse transcription and amplification. Each CDR3 protein is one row after TCRdb ran MiXCR on the multiplex PCR reads. The profile shows about 110,000 distinct CDR3 sequences, about 25% of them singletons. This CDR3 spans 15 amino acids. Germline CDR1 is KGHSH and CDR2 is LQKENI.

The chain carries TRBV18 and TRBJ2-5, with 8 bases identical to TRBD2. Sequenced input: glioma tissue, nonneoplastic brain tissue, or PBMCs (not recorded which). This receptor was taken from a human donor with low-grade glioma or glioblastoma, undergoing nonglioma brain surgery, or in good health (not recorded which). The CDR3 DNA sequence: TGTGCCAGCTCACCTGGACTAGCAGGTCTAGAGACCCGGTACTTC. It yields the protein CASSPGLAGLETRYF.